The rows below give T cell receptor beta chains drawn from one sample of a study of CD8 T cells in Susac syndrome. TCRdb used MiXCR to reprocess the immunoSEQ multiplex PCR reads, holding one entry per CDR3 protein. The table includes approximately 210,000 distinct CDR3 sequences, about 94% detected once. The sequenced material came from CD4+ T cells from PBMCs. These receptors came from a human donor with Susac syndrome. CDR3s include the opening cysteine and the closing phenylalanine or tryptophan. A D gene is named only where the DNA matches it firmly. Clone size is shown for a subset of rows, as once, few, many or a class of expanded clone.

J gene | V gene | clone size | D gene | CDR3 protein | CDR3 DNA
TRBJ2-7 | TRBV20-1 | . | . | CSARLRSSSYEQYF | TGCAGTGCTAGATTGAGGTCATCCTCCTACGAGCAGTACTTC
TRBJ1-1 | TRBV12-3/TRBV12-4 | . | . | CASSLVSRATEAFF | TGTGCCAGCAGTTTAGTCTCCAGGGCCACTGAAGCTTTCTTT
TRBJ1-6 | TRBV5-1 | . | . | CASTPWGEPGSPLHF | TGCGCCAGCACCCCCTGGGGGGAGCCCGGGTCACCCCTCCACTTT
TRBJ2-5 | TRBV20-1 | . | . | CSAESTGHETQYF | TGCAGTGCAGAATCAACAGGGCACGAGACCCAGTACTTC
TRBJ1-3 | TRBV4-2 | . | . | CASSQVPDVGNTIYF | TGTGCCAGCAGCCAAGTACCCGACGTTGGAAACACCATATATTTT
TRBJ1-1 | TRBV3-1 | . | . | CASSQDLASGRAFF | TGTGCCAGCAGCCAAGATCTTGCGTCAGGGCGAGCTTTCTTT
TRBJ1-4 | TRBV6-5 | . | . | CASSSGGRRELLFF | TGTGCCAGCAGCAGCGGGGGGAGGCGGGAGTTGCTGTTTTTT
TRBJ2-1 | TRBV20-1 | . | TRBD2 | CSAVSTSGENEQFF | TGCAGTGCTGTCTCGACTAGCGGGGAAAATGAGCAGTTCTTC
TRBJ2-7 | TRBV10-2 | . | TRBD1 | CASRPRDRGYEQYF | TGCGCCAGCCGGCCCCGGGACAGGGGTTACGAGCAGTACTTC
TRBJ1-2 | TRBV19 | . | . | CASGETGHYYGYTF | TGTGCCAGTGGCGAGACAGGACACTACTATGGCTACACCTTC
TRBJ2-5 | TRBV7-9 | . | . | CASSLGGQGPQETQYF | TGTGCCAGCAGCTTAGGTGGGCAGGGTCCCCAAGAGACCCAGTACTTC
TRBJ2-7 | TRBV30 | . | TRBD1 | CAWRDRDRQYF | TGTGCCTGGAGGGACCGGGACAGGCAGTACTTC
TRBJ1-5 | TRBV6-5 | . | . | CASSYSNSFPQPQHF | TGTGCCAGCAGTTACTCGAACTCCTTCCCCCAGCCCCAGCATTTT
TRBJ1-2 | TRBV3-1 | . | . | CASSQDLGQERYTF | TGTGCCAGCAGCCAAGATCTGGGGCAGGAACGCTACACCTTC
TRBJ1-3 | TRBV30 | . | TRBD1 | CAWSPDRGHAGNTIYF | TGTGCCTGGAGTCCCGACAGGGGGCATGCTGGCAACACCATATATTTT
TRBJ1-2 | TRBV19 | . | . | CASGFAPGSYGYTF | TGTGCCAGCGGTTTCGCGCCGGGCTCGTATGGCTACACCTTC
TRBJ2-7 | TRBV7-2 | . | . | CASSPRAPWDEQYF | TGTGCCAGCAGCCCCCGCGCCCCTTGGGACGAGCAGTACTTC
TRBJ2-1 | TRBV6-5 | once | TRBD2 | CASRNSGGGNEQFF | TGTGCCAGCAGAAATAGCGGGGGAGGGAATGAGCAGTTCTTC
TRBJ1-1 | TRBV10-3 | . | TRBD1 | CAISERTGDRTEAFF | TGTGCCATCAGTGAGCGGACAGGGGATCGAACTGAAGCTTTCTTT
TRBJ2-2 | TRBV28 | . | . | CASIDAPNTGELFF | TGTGCCAGCATCGATGCACCCAACACCGGGGAGCTGTTTTTT
TRBJ2-7 | TRBV25-1 | . | . | CASSVSGVEGEQYF | TGTGCCAGCAGTGTATCTGGGGTGGAGGGCGAGCAGTACTTC
TRBJ2-4 | TRBV12-3/TRBV12-4 | . | . | CASSLDRTIQYF | TGTGCCAGCAGCCTCGACAGGACCATTCAGTACTTC
TRBJ2-7 | TRBV20-1 | . | TRBD2 | CSASYGLAGGAYEQYF | TGCAGTGCTAGCTACGGACTAGCGGGGGGGGCCTACGAGCAGTACTTC
TRBJ1-2 | TRBV6-5 | . | . | CASSYWPPQGSYDGYTF | TGTGCCAGCAGTTATTGGCCCCCCCAGGGGTCGTACGATGGCTACACCTTC
TRBJ1-1 | TRBV5-4 | . | . | CASSPEPGNTEAFF | TGTGCCAGCAGCCCCGAGCCAGGTAACACTGAAGCTTTCTTT
TRBJ1-6 | TRBV27 | . | TRBD1 | CASRTGVPRNSPLHF | TGTGCCAGCAGGACAGGGGTTCCAAGGAATTCACCCCTCCACTTT
TRBJ2-5 | TRBV6-2/TRBV6-3 | . | . | CASARGAEETQYF | TGTGCCAGCGCTAGGGGGGCCGAAGAGACCCAGTACTTC
TRBJ2-4 | TRBV5-1 | . | TRBD2 | CASSLRTSGDSKNIQYF | TGCGCCAGCAGCCTGAGGACTAGCGGGGATTCTAAAAACATTCAGTACTTC
TRBJ2-7 | TRBV20-1 | . | . | CSARAHSDSSLYEQYF | TGCAGTGCTAGAGCCCACTCGGACTCCTCCCTCTACGAGCAGTACTTC
TRBJ2-5 | TRBV5-1 | . | . | CASSISGYQETQYF | TGCGCCAGCAGCATAAGCGGGTACCAAGAGACCCAGTACTTC
TRBJ1-2 | TRBV30 | . | . | CAWSSRDYGYTF | TGTGCCTGGAGCTCGCGGGACTATGGCTACACCTTC
TRBJ2-2 | TRBV18 | . | . | CASSPEGYAGELFF | TGTGCCAGCTCACCGGAGGGGTACGCCGGGGAGCTGTTTTTT
TRBJ1-1 | TRBV5-5 | . | TRBD1 | CASSPQGSAAEAFF | TGTGCCAGCAGCCCACAGGGGTCTGCTGCTGAAGCTTTCTTT
TRBJ2-5 | TRBV5-4 | . | . | CASSWPWQGEETQYF | TGTGCCAGCAGCTGGCCCTGGCAGGGTGAGGAGACCCAGTACTTC
TRBJ1-5 | TRBV30 | . | . | CAWRSGGNQPQHF | TGTGCCTGGAGGTCGGGGGGCAATCAGCCCCAGCATTTT
TRBJ1-6 | TRBV9 | . | TRBD1 | CASSGGQGDSPLHF | TGTGCCAGCAGCGGAGGACAGGGGGATTCACCCCTCCACTTT
TRBJ1-2 | TRBV28 | . | . | CASSTTGTENYGYTF | TGTGCCAGCAGTACAACCGGGACGGAAAACTATGGCTACACCTTC
TRBJ1-5 | TRBV29-1 | . | . | CSVTDGNQPQHF | TGCAGCGTTACCGACGGGAATCAGCCCCAGCATTTT
TRBJ2-7 | TRBV14 | . | . | CASSQAAYEQYF | TGTGCCAGCAGCCAGGCGGCCTACGAGCAGTACTTC
TRBJ1-1 | TRBV20-1 | . | TRBD1 | CSARGTGGRTEAFF | TGCAGTGCTAGAGGCACAGGGGGAAGGACTGAAGCTTTCTTT
TRBJ2-4 | TRBV7-9 | once | . | CATIPGGWDIQYF | TGTGCCACGATCCCCGGGGGTTGGGACATTCAGTACTTC
TRBJ1-2 | TRBV3-1 | . | . | CASSQDRYGYTF | TGTGCCAGCAGCCAAGACCGGTATGGCTACACCTTC
TRBJ1-1 | TRBV5-6 | . | . | CASSLVGRGTEAFF | TGTGCCAGCAGCTTGGTCGGCCGGGGCACTGAAGCTTTCTTT
TRBJ2-1 | TRBV2 | . | TRBD2 | CASSERRGSEQFF | TGTGCCAGCAGTGAAAGGCGGGGGAGTGAGCAGTTCTTC
TRBJ1-2 | TRBV6-2/TRBV6-3 | once | . | CASRPTSSYGYTF | TGTGCCAGCAGACCGACAAGTTCCTATGGCTACACCTTC
TRBJ2-5 | TRBV29-1 | . | . | CSVLRRGETQYF | TGCAGCGTGTTGAGGAGGGGAGAGACCCAGTACTTC
TRBJ2-3 | TRBV5-8 | once | TRBD1 | CASSLVRDRGADTQYF | TGTGCCAGCAGCCTTGTCCGGGACAGGGGCGCAGATACGCAGTATTTT
TRBJ2-2 | TRBV3-1 | . | TRBD2 | CASSQNRAGALTGELFF | TGTGCCAGCAGCCAAAATCGAGCGGGGGCTCTCACCGGGGAGCTGTTTTTT
TRBJ1-5 | TRBV20-1 | . | TRBD1 | CSATGTGYGQPQHF | TGCAGTGCAACCGGGACAGGGTATGGTCAGCCCCAGCATTTT
TRBJ1-2 | TRBV6-1 | once | . | CASSPTQIGTGYGYTF | TGTGCCAGCAGTCCCACGCAGATAGGGACGGGATATGGCTACACCTTC
TRBJ2-1 | TRBV9 | . | TRBD2 | CASSVELAGGLGHEQFF | TGTGCCAGCAGCGTAGAGTTAGCGGGGGGGCTAGGCCATGAGCAGTTCTTC
TRBJ2-7 | TRBV5-1 | . | . | CASSQDTPTREQYF | TGCGCCAGCAGCCAGGACACCCCAACGCGGGAGCAGTACTTC
TRBJ1-2 | TRBV5-4 | . | . | CASSRGDGLKGYGYTF | TGTGCCAGCAGCCGAGGGGACGGTCTCAAAGGGTATGGCTACACCTTC
TRBJ1-1 | TRBV4-1 | . | . | CASSQDNMPEAFF | TGCGCCAGCAGCCAAGATAACATGCCGGAAGCTTTCTTT
TRBJ1-2 | TRBV30 | once | TRBD1 | CASNPGQGGEGTF | TGTGCCTCGAATCCGGGACAGGGTGGGGAGGGCACCTTC
TRBJ1-3 | TRBV15 | . | . | CATSREAGGESGNTIYF | TGTGCCACCAGCAGAGAGGCCGGAGGGGAGTCTGGAAACACCATATATTTT
TRBJ2-5 | TRBV2 | . | TRBD1 | CASRTDRGSAETQYF | TGTGCCAGCAGAACCGACAGGGGCTCGGCGGAGACCCAGTACTTC